This T cell receptor (beta chain) is from a study of T cells in Graves' hyperthyroidism and ophthalmopathy. General study findings and limits: In the blood, most expanded thyroid clonotypes above 0.001 appeared as well. A median 6.5 months before onset, the model predicted ophthalmopathy.

Germline CDR1 is KGHSH and CDR2 is LQKENI. The CDR3 spans 13 residues. V lost 4 bases and J lost 7, with 8 bases in between. Amplified regions were TCR beta CDR3 sequences from RNA transcripts. HTBI primers were employed in a first-round RT-PCR of the TCR CDR3. TCRdb analysed the multiplex PCR reads with MiXCR anew, one entry per CDR3 protein. This table has some 740,000 distinct CDR3 sequences, 12% to 15% appearing once. This clonotype has just a few counts. No antigen is known for it. Hyperthyroidism of Graves' type that showed no ophthalmopathy progression within 18 months was stable. Diagnoses used clinical symptoms, serum thyroxine and TRAb, thyroid ultrasound and orbital computed tomography.

This clonotype was sampled from a woman in her late teens or twenties with Graves' hyperthyroidism. The rearrangement uses TRBV18 and TRBJ1-6; D not resolved. The sequenced sample consisted of blood. The CDR3 DNA follows: TGTGCCAGCTCACTAAACGGGAATTCACCCCTCCACTTT. Translation: CASSLNGNSPLHF.